This entry is about one T cell receptor beta chain. Its target is not known. V lost 5 bases and J lost 7; bases outside the gene matches: 7. The CDR3 runs 15 residues. Germline lookup yields CDR1 MNHNS and CDR2 SASEGT. The data are from a study of cytomegalovirus exposure and HLA in healthy donors. Study-wide results and caveats: Follow-up analysis later connected one missense variant in DCLRE1C with trimming of TCR beta V- and J-genes.

Researchers ran the PCR with 60 Vbeta and 13 Jbeta primers. Assay used: immunoSEQ multiplex PCR; TCRdb lists only in-frame clones, some missing. The table has 150,000 to 200,000 clones, 78% seen once; the top ten hold 5% to 6%. Sequenced material: PBMCs. The clonotype originates from a woman aged 25 to 45 in good health and CMV-seropositive. The rearrangement links TRBV6-1 to TRBJ1-6, with 8 bases matching TRBD1. The CDR3 DNA is TGTGCCAGCAGTATCTCCGGACAGGGCAATTCACCCCTCCACTTT. Protein product: CASSISGQGNSPLHF.